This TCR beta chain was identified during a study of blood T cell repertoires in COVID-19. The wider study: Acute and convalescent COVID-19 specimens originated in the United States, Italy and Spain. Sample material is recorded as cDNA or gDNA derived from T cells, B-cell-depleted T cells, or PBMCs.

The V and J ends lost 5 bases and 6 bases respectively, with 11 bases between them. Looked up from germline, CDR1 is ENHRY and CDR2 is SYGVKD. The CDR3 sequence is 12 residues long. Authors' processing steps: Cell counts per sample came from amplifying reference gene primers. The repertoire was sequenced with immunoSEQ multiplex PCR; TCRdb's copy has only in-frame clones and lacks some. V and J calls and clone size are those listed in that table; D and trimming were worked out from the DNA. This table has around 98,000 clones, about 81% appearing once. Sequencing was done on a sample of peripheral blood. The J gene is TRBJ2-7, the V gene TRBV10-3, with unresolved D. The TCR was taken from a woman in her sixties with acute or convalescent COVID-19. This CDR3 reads CAISPPLGEQYF. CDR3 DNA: TGTGCCATCAGTCCACCCCTCGGCGAGCAGTACTTC.